The rows below give T cell receptor beta chains drawn from one sample of a study of prognosis after radiotherapy for stage I lung cancer. TCRdb analysed the multiplex PCR reads with MiXCR anew, one entry per CDR3 protein. The data show 25,000 to 30,000 distinct CDR3 sequences, 31% seen once. Material: PBMCs, obtained before or after stereotactic body radiation therapy (not recorded which). These receptors all come from a donor aged 50 or older with non-small cell lung cancer. Both conserved end residues are part of each CDR3.

TRBV28	TRBJ2-3	CASSPRDSTQYF
TRBV7-9	TRBJ2-1	CASSILAGGDEQFF
TRBV9	TRBJ1-4	CASSTGVTNEKLFF
TRBV24-1	TRBJ2-2	CATSDWTGVATGELFF
TRBV28	TRBJ1-4	CASSLGAGGEKLFF
TRBV27	TRBJ2-7	CASSLSPGTHYEQYF
TRBV20-1	TRBJ2-3	CSATGTSGIADTQYF
TRBV5-5	TRBJ1-2	CASSGVGDYGYTF
TRBV7-8	TRBJ2-5	CASSSMGLAEETQYF
TRBV7-9	TRBJ1-4	CASSLALFHVATNEKLFF
TRBV29-1	TRBJ2-1	CSVDLAGFGEQFF
TRBV2	TRBJ2-5	CASSWTQGYQETQYF
TRBV6-9	TRBJ2-5	CASSSLLAWWKETQYF
TRBV5-4	TRBJ2-5	CASSLGTGTGETQYF
TRBV28	TRBJ1-6	CASSLIRDASSYNSPLHF
TRBV10-3	TRBJ2-7	CASRGGDSYEQYF
TRBV20-1	TRBJ2-5	CSASEEETQYF
TRBV6-1	TRBJ1-5	CASTGVDYSNQPQHF
TRBV20-1	TRBJ1-2	CSVPKGGHVGYGYTF
TRBV6-5	TRBJ1-5	CASSYSAAGRGDQPQHF
TRBV5-1	TRBJ2-1	CASSLGGRSNEQFF
TRBV7-2	TRBJ2-1	CASSLAGLAGGEEFF
TRBV5-8	TRBJ2-7	CASSYKPGTGISYEQYF
TRBV7-8	TRBJ2-7	CASSLDTGVSYEQYF
TRBV7-2	TRBJ1-2	CASSLAGTGDGYTF
TRBV7-6	TRBJ2-7	CASSPRTGGTSYEQYF
TRBV20-1	TRBJ1-1	CSATRGSTEAFF
TRBV5-4	TRBJ2-2	CASSLGGLRTGELFF
TRBV9	TRBJ2-1	CASSEGASGGSYNEQFF
TRBV5-1	TRBJ1-4	CASSKTGFNEKLFF
TRBV7-9	TRBJ1-2	CASSFTDRGYGYTF
TRBV6-1	TRBJ2-1	CASRKGDYNEQFF
TRBV6-1	TRBJ2-7	CASRTGQGWDEQYF
TRBV5-1	TRBJ1-1	CASSLAPGNTEAFF
TRBV12-3/TRBV12-4	TRBJ2-7	CASSFVPGGKSHEQYF
TRBV6-1	TRBJ1-1	CVSRDTDRNTEAFF
TRBV7-9	TRBJ1-1	CASSRDRGMNTEAFF
TRBV9	TRBJ2-2	CASSVPDRAANTGELFF
TRBV12-3/TRBV12-4	TRBJ1-2	CASSSGYGYTF
TRBV3-1	TRBJ2-3	CASSQGASFGRDADTQYF
TRBV4-1	TRBJ2-2	CASSQGSVRNTGELFF
TRBV5-5	TRBJ2-7	CASSLVSTSGAYEQYF
TRBV9	TRBJ2-3	CASSVGAIPDTQYF
TRBV19	TRBJ1-6	CASSIGGNRVARQDSPLHF
TRBV6-1	TRBJ2-7	CASSESWTGRYYSLYF
TRBV6-1	TRBJ1-5	CASSEARRLNQPQHF
TRBV7-9	TRBJ1-2	CASSPRGNYGYTF
TRBV4-2	TRBJ2-5	CAISQGSPSARGETQYF
TRBV28	TRBJ1-4	CASSNPGLINEKLFF
TRBV5-1	TRBJ2-1	CASSLETGLVEQFF
TRBV5-6	TRBJ2-7	CASRRTGLLDEQYF
TRBV5-1	TRBJ2-1	CASSLGTGGSYEQFF
TRBV20-1	TRBJ1-2	CSALPGQVTYGYTF
TRBV27	TRBJ2-1	CASSLLGVSSTYNEQFF